The next 3 T cell receptor beta chains were all read from a single sample in a study of T cells after somatic rescue of genetic block. Repertoires were generated with immunoSEQ multiplex PCR, while TCRdb's copy carries only in-frame clones and drops some. The sample has fewer than 150,000 clones, approximately 90% seen once. Sequenced input: peripheral blood mononuclear cells (PBMCs). All receptors derive from a woman under 30.

The gene calls are TRBV9 and TRBJ1-1, with D unclear. Germline assignment: CDR1 SGDLS and CDR2 YYNGEE. The ends were cut back, 6 bases at V and 0 bases at J, with 18 bases in the middle. This CDR3 comprises 16 residues. The chain's CDR3 is CASTLPPRGMNTEAFF. The CDR3 DNA reads TGTGCCAGCACCTTACCGCCGCGTGGGATGAACACTGAAGCTTTCTTT.

J is TRBJ1-6 and V is TRBV27; D possibly corresponds to TRBD1 (5 bases). V dropped 3 bases and J dropped 7 bases, with 10 bases sitting between them. The CDR3 sequence is 14 residues long. Germline loops: CDR1 MNHEY, CDR2 SMNVEV (reference sequence). CDR3 residues: CASSLGGMNSPLHF. Written as DNA, the CDR3 is TGTGCCAGCAGTTTGGGGGGTATGAATTCACCCCTCCACTTT.

On this clone itself: The conserved phenylalanine or tryptophan normally closing the CDR3 is absent here, so this likely arose from a read error. The DNA is omitted, as the CDR3 cannot be located on it reliably, and the CDR3 follows TCRdb's listing. The chain has TRBV7-9 and TRBJ2-3. The CDR3 sequence runs 12 residues, both termini included. CDR1 and CDR2 from the germline V gene are SEHNR and FQNEAQ (reference sequence). CDR3 amino acids: CASSSPNPPNFL.